Below are 30 T cell receptor beta chains sequenced from a single sample in a study of T cell responses to AZD1222 COVID-19 vaccine. This table comes from immunoSEQ multiplex PCR, and its TCRdb copy is limited to in-frame clones, with some not included. The table includes roughly 150,000 clones, around 90% detected once. The sample here was peripheral blood, taken on day 0 of AZD1222 vaccination. These receptors all come from an adult in good health.

This sequence joins TRBV5-1 and TRBJ2-7; D is possibly TRBD1 or TRBD2 (5 bases each). Trimming removed 2 bases from V and 2 bases from J, with 8 bases in between. Germline CDR1 is SGHRS and CDR2 is YFSETQ. The CDR3 covers 13 residues. DNA for the CDR3: TGCGCCAGCAGCTTCGGGGCCCCCTACGAGCAGTACTTC. As protein: CASSFGAPYEQYF.

The J gene is TRBJ2-1, the V gene TRBV2, with 8 bases aligning to TRBD2. This CDR3 is 16 amino acids long. In germline, CDR1 is SNHLY, CDR2 FYNNEI. Trimming cost V 7 bases and J 4 bases; bases outside gene matches: 12. The CDR3 loop is CASNAGRAGGYNEQFF. The CDR3 DNA follows: TGTGCCAGCAACGCGGGAAGGGCGGGAGGTTACAATGAGCAGTTCTTC.

J is TRBJ1-2 and V is TRBV28; D might be TRBD1 (5 bases). The CDR3 totals 16 residues. The germline V gene encodes CDR1 MDHEN and CDR2 SYDVKM. Trimming pared 5 bases from V and 3 bases from J, leaving 19 bases between. CDR3 DNA: TGTGCCAGCAGTCCATCCCTCACCCGGGACGACTATGGCTACACCTTC. Translating gives CASSPSLTRDDYGYTF.

The CDR3 bases are TGCGCCAGCAGCCAAGATGGAAGACCGGGGCGCTATGGCTACACCTTC. Its translation: CASSQDGRPGRYGYTF. V gene TRBV4-3 combines with J gene TRBJ1-2, with D perhaps matching TRBD1 (5 bases). V lost 0 bases and J 4 bases, leaving 15 bases between the germline ends. Germline-derived CDR1 and CDR2 are LGHNA and YSLEER. The CDR3 contains 16 residues.

The chain is built from TRBV3-1 (or the pseudogene TRBV3-2) and TRBJ1-1; 8 bases fit TRBD1. Unmatched junction bases numbered 5, after V lost 3 bases and J lost 5 bases. In germline, CDR1 is LGHDT, CDR2 YNNKEL (reference sequence). The CDR3 is 14 residues long. The CDR3 loop reads CASSQTGVRTEAFF. The DNA of the CDR3 is TGTGCCAGCAGCCAGACAGGGGTCCGGACTGAAGCTTTCTTT.

This clone was seen once. This rearrangement joins TRBV12-3 or TRBV12-4 to TRBJ1-1, with D unresolved. V lost 8 bases and J lost 4, with 8 bases in between. CDR3 length: 11 residues. In nucleotides, the CDR3 is TGTGCCAGCGGTACGGGCACTGAAGCTTTCTTT. It specifies CASGTGTEAFF.

This clone was picked up one time. The chain joins TRBV4-3 to TRBJ1-1; D unclear. V lost 0 bases and J 5 bases, leaving 22 bases between the germline ends. In germline, CDR1 is LGHNA, CDR2 YSLEER. The CDR3 extends over 18 amino acids. The CDR3 spells CASSQERFSAGRSTEAFF. The CDR3 DNA is TGCGCCAGCAGCCAAGAACGATTTAGTGCCGGGAGGAGTACTGAAGCTTTCTTT.

This chain's CDR3 is CASSDWGRSYNEQFF. In DNA form, the CDR3 reads TGTGCCAGCAGTGACTGGGGCCGATCCTACAATGAGCAGTTCTTC. This rearrangement joins TRBV6-4 to TRBJ2-1, with TRBD1 as a possible D gene (5 bases). V shed 1 base and J shed 1 base, with 8 bases lying between them. The CDR3 has 15 residues. In germline, CDR1 is MRHNA, CDR2 SNTAGT.

This chain joins TRBV9 and TRBJ1-5; a weak D match, TRBD1 (5 bases). V was cut by 4 bases and J by 9 bases, with 17 bases left in between. Germline V gene sequence: CDR1 SGDLS, CDR2 YYNGEE. The CDR3 consists of 14 residues. The CDR3 spells CASSPQGTAAPQHF. The CDR3 DNA reads as TGTGCCAGCAGCCCCCAAGGGACGGCGGCGCCCCAGCATTTT.

J is TRBJ2-5 and V is TRBV2, with 12 bases that match TRBD2. The V gene end was trimmed by 2 bases and the J gene end by 1 base; junction bases not matched to a gene: 2. This CDR3 region has 16 residues. Germline CDR1 is SNHLY and CDR2 is FYNNEI. CDR3: CASSESGLAGQETQYF. For the CDR3, the DNA is TGTGCCAGCAGTGAATCGGGACTAGCGGGCCAAGAGACCCAGTACTTC.

The chain recombines TRBV6-1 with TRBJ1-2; D gene ambiguous. CDR1 MNHNS and CDR2 SASEGT come from the germline V gene. Between the trimmed V and J ends, which lost 2 bases and 4 bases, there was a span of 14 bases. This CDR3 is built from 15 residues. Here the CDR3 reads CASSEREPLLYGYTF. In nucleotides, the CDR3 is TGTGCCAGCAGTGAAAGGGAGCCTCTGCTCTATGGCTACACCTTC.

V usage is TRBV7-9 and J usage is TRBJ1-3, with no clear D. The germline V gene encodes CDR1 SEHNR and CDR2 FQNEAQ (reference sequence). This CDR3 has 17 amino acids. Trimming stripped 0 bases from V and 2 bases from J, with 14 bases between. In nucleotides, the CDR3 is TGTGCCAGCAGCTTAGCAAAAGTACTCTCGACTGGAAACACCATATATTTT. This sequence encodes CASSLAKVLSTGNTIYF.

The J gene is TRBJ2-1, the V gene TRBV6-6; the match to TRBD1 covers 8 bases. Trimming removed 6 bases from V and 4 bases from J; junction bases left unmatched: 11. CDR1 MNHNY and CDR2 SVGAGI come from the germline V gene (reference sequence). The CDR3 is 16 amino acids. The CDR3 DNA sequence: TGTGCCAGCAGCCCCTCCGGCAGGGGGCTTTACAATGAGCAGTTCTTC. As protein: CASSPSGRGLYNEQFF.

The J gene is TRBJ1-3, the V gene TRBV6-2 or TRBV6-3, with TRBD1 as a possible D gene (6 bases). The V gene lost 3 bases and the J gene lost 8 bases, with 17 bases spanning the gap. Germline V gene data show CDR1 as MNHEY and CDR2 as SVGEGT. This CDR3 is built from 15 residues. The CDR3 sequence is CASSYFRGPADTIYF. The CDR3 DNA sequence: TGTGCCAGCAGTTATTTCAGGGGCCCGGCGGACACCATATATTTT.

V and J are TRBV27 and TRBJ2-3, with 7 bases aligning to TRBD2. Trimming at V came to 1 base and at J to 2 bases, leaving 12 bases not matched to a gene. This CDR3 contains 18 residues. Germline loops: CDR1 MNHEY, CDR2 SMNVEV (reference sequence). The CDR3 loop is CASSLWAQPGGNTDTQYF. The CDR3 coding sequence is TGTGCCAGCAGTTTATGGGCTCAACCGGGAGGCAACACAGATACGCAGTATTTT.

This rearrangement joins TRBV2 to TRBJ2-3; 9 bases fit TRBD2. The V gene's germline CDR1 is SNHLY and CDR2 FYNNEI. CDR3 length equals 15 residues. The V segment lost 4 bases and the J segment 4 bases; nucleotides outside the gene matches: 6. Here the CDR3 DNA reads TGTGCCAGCAGTGGAATAGCGGGAGTTTCAGATACGCAGTATTTT. Encoded protein: CASSGIAGVSDTQYF. Complete variable domain (other parts from reference TRBV2 and TRBJ2-3): EPEVTQTPSHQVTQMGQEVILRCVPISNHLYFYWYRQILGQKVEFLVSFYNNEISEKSEIFDDQFSVERPDGSNFTLKIRSTKLEDSAMYFCASSGIAGVSDTQYFGPGTRLTVL.

The chain couples TRBV24-1 to TRBJ2-5, with D hard to call. The V end lost 2 bases, the J end lost 2 bases, and 2 bases lay between the germline ends. This CDR3 region has 12 residues. From germline, CDR1 is KGHDR and CDR2 SFDVKD. The CDR3 coding sequence is TGTGCCACCAGTGATTCTCAAGAGACCCAGTACTTC. It yields the protein CATSDSQETQYF.

The gene calls are TRBV19 and TRBJ2-3; 11 positions match TRBD2. Germline-derived CDR1 and CDR2 are LNHDA and SQIVND (reference sequence). The CDR3 runs 22 residues. V lost 3 bases and J lost 2; bases outside the gene matches: 22. In DNA, the CDR3 is TGTGCCAGTAGTATTATCTGGGAAGGAGCTAGCGGGAGGCCCTCCTCCACAGATACGCAGTATTTT. Protein product: CASSIIWEGASGRPSSTDTQYF. Combining the CDR3 with reference TRBV19 and TRBJ2-3 gives the whole variable domain DGGITQSPKYLFRKEGQNVTLSCEQNLNHDAMYWYRQDPGQGLRLIYYSQIVNDFQKGDIAEGYSVSREKKESFPLTVTSAQKNPTAFYLCASSIIWEGASGRPSSTDTQYFGPGTRLTVL.

This clone was observed a handful of times. V is TRBV11-2 and J is TRBJ2-7; the match to TRBD1 covers 7 bases. Germline lookup yields CDR1 SGHAT and CDR2 FQNNGV. V shed 5 bases, J shed 2 bases, and the junction held 12 bases outside the gene matches. The length of the CDR3 is 16 residues. CDR3 in amino acids: CASSNLRQGVAYEQYF. For the CDR3, the DNA is TGTGCCAGCAGCAACCTGCGCCAGGGGGTTGCCTACGAGCAGTACTTC.

V gene TRBV27 combines with J gene TRBJ1-5; perhaps TRBD1 as D (6 bases). This CDR3 has 15 residues. CDR1 is MNHEY and CDR2 is SMNVEV in the germline V gene (reference sequence). Between the trimmed V and J ends, which lost 6 bases and 4 bases, there was a span of 16 bases. CDR3 coding DNA: TGTGCCAGCAGACCGGGAGGGACATGGAATCAGCCCCAGCATTTT. Amino acids: CASRPGGTWNQPQHF.

The genes are TRBV4-3 and TRBJ1-2, with 7 nucleotides matching TRBD1. There are 15 residues in the CDR3. The V gene's germline CDR1 is LGHNA and CDR2 YSLEER. Unmatched junction bases numbered 5, after V lost 0 bases and J lost 4 bases. The CDR3 bases are TGCGCCAGCAGCCAAGATCCAGGGGGGACCTATGGCTACACCTTC. It codes for CASSQDPGGTYGYTF.

The chain links TRBV19 to TRBJ1-1; maybe TRBD1 (5 bases). Per the germline V gene, CDR1 is LNHDA and CDR2 is SQIVND (reference sequence). V was clipped by 3 bases and J by 2 bases, with 7 bases between them. The CDR3 length is 13 residues. As DNA, the CDR3 is TGTGCCAGTAGTATGGGGGGTAACACTGAAGCTTTCTTT. Its protein product is CASSMGGNTEAFF.

V usage is TRBV24-1 and J usage is TRBJ2-5; 7 bases fit TRBD1. V shed 1 base, J shed 4 bases, and the junction held 11 bases outside the gene matches. From germline, CDR1 is KGHDR and CDR2 SFDVKD. CDR3 length: 17 residues. The CDR3 DNA reads as TGTGCCACCAGTGATTTCCCCGTTACAGGGGATAGAGAGACCCAGTACTTC. As protein: CATSDFPVTGDRETQYF.

This clone was seen a single time. This chain joins TRBV2 and TRBJ2-7; no clear D. There are 15 residues in the CDR3. V lost 2 bases to trimming and J lost 3 bases, with 14 bases between them. Germline V gives CDR1 SNHLY, CDR2 FYNNEI. In nucleotides, the CDR3 is TGTGCCAGCAGTGAACGATCGCAGGCCGACTACGAGCAGTACTTC. Amino acids: CASSERSQADYEQYF.

The rearrangement joins TRBV4-1 to TRBJ1-6; D is unresolved. Trimming left V 4 bases short and J 0 bases short, with 10 bases between. This CDR3 comprises 16 residues. Germline V lookup: CDR1 MGHRA, CDR2 YSYEKL. DNA of the CDR3: TGCGCCAGCAGCCCCTTGGAGAGCTCCTATAATTCACCCCTCCACTTT. Protein sequence: CASSPLESSYNSPLHF.

The chain is built from TRBV28 and TRBJ2-7; TRBD2 aligns across 12 bases. Germline V gene data show CDR1 as MDHEN and CDR2 as SYDVKM. Trimming at V came to 2 bases and at J to 2 bases, leaving 4 bases not matched to a gene. This CDR3 has 16 amino acids. In nucleotides, the CDR3 is TGTGCCAGCAGTTTAATACTAGCGGGAGGCCCCTACGAGCAGTACTTC. It encodes CASSLILAGGPYEQYF. The variable domain in full, completed from reference TRBV28 and TRBJ2-7, reads DVKVTQSSRYLVKRTGEKVFLECVQDMDHENMFWYRQDPGLGLRLIYFSYDVKMKEKGDIPEGYSVSREKKERFSLILESASTNQTSMYLCASSLILAGGPYEQYFGPGTRLTVT.

The chain carries TRBV25-1 and TRBJ1-6; D gene uncertain. The CDR3 totals 14 residues. Germline values: CDR1 MGHDK, CDR2 SYGVNS. V was shortened by 6 bases and J by 9 bases, with 15 bases between the two germline ends. The CDR3 sequence is CASRGGKGGSPLHF. The DNA of the CDR3 is TGTGCCAGCAGGGGCGGGAAGGGTGGTTCACCCCTCCACTTT.

The V and J genes are TRBV2 and TRBJ1-4; tentative D call: TRBD1 (5 bases). The ends were cut back, 3 bases at V and 3 bases at J, with 11 bases in the middle. Germline V CDR1 and CDR2: SNHLY, FYNNEI. The CDR3 is 15 residues long. The CDR3 reads CASSEAGLPNEKLFF. The CDR3 DNA sequence: TGTGCCAGCAGTGAGGCGGGACTCCCTAATGAAAAACTGTTTTTT. The full variable domain, in which reference TRBV2 and TRBJ1-4 provide the parts outside the CDR3, is EPEVTQTPSHQVTQMGQEVILRCVPISNHLYFYWYRQILGQKVEFLVSFYNNEISEKSEIFDDQFSVERPDGSNFTLKIRSTKLEDSAMYFCASSEAGLPNEKLFFGSGTQLSVL.

This chain links TRBV11-2 with TRBJ1-2; a weak D match, TRBD1 (5 bases). The length of the CDR3 is 13 residues. Germline V gene sequence: CDR1 SGHAT, CDR2 FQNNGV. V was clipped by 4 bases and J by 8 bases, with 14 bases between them. This chain's CDR3 is CASSSWGRVGYTF. The CDR3 region has the DNA TGTGCCAGCAGCTCCTGGGGCCGGGTGGGCTACACCTTC.

V is TRBV6-6 and J is TRBJ1-1; no clear D. Germline CDR1 is MNHNY and CDR2 is SVGAGI (reference sequence). With 7 bases removed from V and 4 bases from J, the gap between germline ends came to 7 bases. The CDR3 has 11 amino acids. The CDR3 reads CASTESTEAFF. The CDR3 DNA is TGTGCCAGCACCGAGAGCACTGAAGCTTTCTTT.